This paragraph reports one T cell receptor beta chain. Its antigen is unknown. The sample comes from a study of Ad26.COV2.S vaccination and SARS-CoV-2 variants. Notes on the study in general: Similar non-spike TCR breadth was observed in recipients of vaccine and of placebo. Analytic work on TCR breadth and depth might have understated the full extent of total T cell responses.

Clones were sequenced by immunoSEQ multiplex PCR, and TCRdb holds only the in-frame ones, with some missing. The sample lists about 98,000 clones, roughly 80% occurring once. CDR1 and CDR2 from the germline V gene are SGHRS and YFSETQ. CDR3 length equals 16 residues. The V end lost 2 bases, the J end lost 5 bases, and 17 bases lay between the germline ends. The specimen comprised peripheral blood, sampled after recovery from COVID-19. This rearrangement joins TRBV5-1 to TRBJ2-1, with D maybe TRBD1 (5 bases). The TCR was taken from a human donor who had recovered from COVID-19. In DNA form, the CDR3 reads TGCGCCAGCAGCTTCTATAGACAGACAATAAACAATGAGCAGTTCTTC. This gives the protein CASSFYRQTINNEQFF.